Presented here are 24 T cell receptor beta chains from one specimen sequenced in a study of response to subunit inactivated influenza vaccine. Each CDR3 protein is one row after TCRdb ran MiXCR on the RT-PCR reads. Counted here are 800,000 or so distinct CDR3 sequences, 21% occurring once; the ten biggest clones make up roughly 10%. The material sequenced was PBMCs from blood, taken about 5 days after vaccination. Receptor source: a man aged 45-65 years who received an inactivated influenza vaccine.

The chain employs TRBV6-1 and TRBJ2-3; the D gene could be TRBD1 or TRBD2 (5 bases each). The CDR3 runs to 16 residues. Per germline, CDR1 MNHNS and CDR2 SASEGT. The V end lost 4 bases, the J end lost 1 base, and 15 bases lay between the germline ends. The CDR3: CASSGGTSSRTDTQYF. The CDR3 DNA reads TGTGCCAGCAGTGGAGGGACCTCGAGCCGCACAGATACGCAGTATTTT.

As to this clonotype: A junction end diverges from the germline sequence, so it may reflect a read error. This chain joins TRBV2 and TRBJ1-5, with unresolved D. Germline-derived CDR1 and CDR2 are SNHLY and FYNNEI. The CDR3 has 12 amino acids. CDR3 loop: CASREGYQPQHF. The CDR3 DNA reads as TGTGCCAGCAGGGAAGGCTATCAGCCCCAGCATTTT.

This clonotype was seen a handful of times. The CDR3 sequence is CASSETGTGADTQYF. The CDR3 DNA is TGTGCCAGCAGTGAGACCGGGACCGGGGCGGATACGCAGTATTTT. The chain uses TRBV28 and TRBJ2-3; either TRBD1 or TRBD2 may supply D (5 bases each). Between the trimmed V and J ends, which lost 5 bases and 6 bases, there was a span of 18 bases. CDR1 and CDR2 from the germline V gene are MDHEN and SYDVKM. The CDR3 loop spans 15 amino acids.

At least ten counts were recorded for this clonotype. V gene TRBV18 combines with J gene TRBJ2-5; 7 nucleotides align to TRBD2. V dropped 8 bases and J dropped 2; count of bases not matched to a gene: 5. The germline CDR1 and CDR2 sequences are KGHSH and LQKENI. CDR3 size: 13 residues. CDR3 sequence (DNA): TGTGCCAGCAGTCCGGGACTACAAGAGACCCAGTACTTC. The encoded protein is CASSPGLQETQYF. The whole variable domain, filled in from reference TRBV18 and TRBJ2-5, reads NAGVMQNPRHLVRRRGQEARLRCSPMKGHSHVYWYRQLPEEGLKFMVYLQKENIIDESGMPKERFSAEFPKEGPSILRIQQVVRGDSAAYFCASSPGLQETQYFGPGTRLLVL.

The chain employs TRBV29-1 and TRBJ2-1, with TRBD2 matching over 9 bases. J lost 9 bases, V lost 2 bases, and 11 bases had no gene match. Per the germline V gene, CDR1 is SQVTM and CDR2 is ANQGSEA. The CDR3 is 15 residues long. CDR3 DNA sequence: TGCAGCGTTGAATTGGTAGCGGGAGTGGTAGGTGAGCAGTTCTTC. Translated, it gives CSVELVAGVVGEQFF.

The chain combines TRBV5-6 with TRBJ2-2; no firm D call. Germline V gene lookup returns CDR1 SGHDT and CDR2 YYEEEE. Trimming stripped 0 bases from V and 6 bases from J, with 12 bases between. The length of the CDR3 is 15 residues. Written as DNA, the CDR3 is TGTGCCAGCAGCTTGGTGTTAGGAGTACCCGGGGAGCTGTTTTTT. Translation gives CASSLVLGVPGELFF.

The table lists this clonotype with many counts. The chain uses TRBV12-3 or TRBV12-4 and TRBJ2-7, with TRBD2 as a possible D gene (6 bases). CDR3 length: 14 residues. The V end was cut by 2 bases, the J end by 5 bases, with 13 bases between. This CDR3 reads CASSLLGGVDEQYF. CDR3 sequence (DNA): TGTGCCAGCAGTTTACTGGGGGGAGTGGACGAGCAGTACTTC.

The V gene is TRBV12-3 or TRBV12-4, the J gene TRBJ2-5, with TRBD1 matching 7 bases. J lost 5 bases, V lost 2 bases, and 5 bases had no gene match. CDR3 length: 14 amino acids. CDR3: CASSLFLGQETQYF. The CDR3 coding sequence is TGTGCCAGCAGTTTATTTTTGGGACAGGAGACCCAGTACTTC.

In its sample, this clonotype was seen a few times. V and J are TRBV6-1 and TRBJ2-1, with D unresolved. The germline gives CDR1 MNHNS, CDR2 SASEGT. CDR3 length: 14 amino acids. Trimming shortened V by 6 bases and J by 6 bases, and 15 bases separated the two germline ends. CDR3: CASRETFGVNEQFF. Written as DNA, the CDR3 is TGTGCCAGCAGGGAAACGTTTGGGGTCAATGAGCAGTTCTTC.

This clonotype occurred a few times. J is TRBJ2-3 and V is TRBV11-2; D is unresolved. CDR3 length: 18 amino acids. CDR1 and CDR2 from the germline V gene are SGHAT and FQNNGV. The V gene lost 1 base and the J gene lost 0 bases, with 17 bases spanning the gap. This CDR3 reads CASSLVGYKGSSTDTQYF. In DNA form, the CDR3 reads TGTGCCAGCAGCTTAGTTGGTTATAAGGGCTCTAGCACAGATACGCAGTATTTT.

The chain employs TRBV6-2 or TRBV6-3 and TRBJ2-1; 9 bases are a match to TRBD1. V trimming: 6 bases; J trimming: 7 bases; junction bases outside the gene matches: 10. CDR1 MNHEY and CDR2 SVGEGT come from the germline V gene. This CDR3 region has 15 residues. The CDR3 DNA reads TGTGCCAGCAGACGAAGGACAGGGGCGGGTAATGAGCAGTTCTTC. As protein: CASRRRTGAGNEQFF.

Only a few counts were recorded for this clonotype. The V call is TRBV10-1, the J call TRBJ2-1; D may be TRBD2 (5 bases). From germline, CDR1 is WNHNN and CDR2 SYGVQD (reference sequence). Trimming removed 6 bases from V and 8 bases from J, with 11 bases in between. The CDR3 consists of 12 residues. The CDR3 reads CASSQAGDEQFF. CDR3 nucleotides: TGCGCCAGCAGCCAAGCCGGGGATGAGCAGTTCTTC.

The rearrangement joins TRBV20-1 to TRBJ2-5, with D possibly being TRBD2 (5 bases). Trimming removed 6 bases from V and 1 base from J, with 18 bases in between. The V gene's germline CDR1 is DFQATT and CDR2 SNEGSKA (reference sequence). There are 15 residues in the CDR3. This CDR3 is CSAPGERWFQETQYF. Here the CDR3 DNA reads TGCAGTGCCCCCGGGGAGAGGTGGTTCCAAGAGACCCAGTACTTC.

This clonotype was recorded a few times. V usage is TRBV4-2 and J usage is TRBJ2-1; 8 bases are a match to TRBD2. Per germline, CDR1 LGHNA and CDR2 YNFKEQ. The CDR3 contains 17 residues. The V gene end was trimmed by 2 bases and the J gene end by 0 bases; junction bases not matched to a gene: 6. CDR3 bases: TGTGCCAGCAGCCAACCTATTAGCGGGGACTCCTACAATGAGCAGTTCTTC. Translating gives CASSQPISGDSYNEQFF.

This clonotype was seen only a few times. The chain has TRBV20-1 and TRBJ1-1; no reliable D call. V was trimmed by 3 bases and J by 0 bases, leaving 8 bases between them. The CDR3 has 13 residues. Germline V CDR1 and CDR2: DFQATT, SNEGSKA (reference sequence). Here the CDR3 DNA reads TGCAGTGCTAGTGGGAGTATGAACACTGAAGCTTTCTTT. Protein sequence: CSASGSMNTEAFF.

This clonotype has only a few counts. The V gene is TRBV18, the J gene TRBJ1-5; 9 positions agree with TRBD1. The V gene's germline CDR1 is KGHSH and CDR2 LQKENI. This CDR3 has 15 amino acids. The V segment lost 3 bases and the J segment 7 bases; nucleotides outside the gene matches: 7. CDR3 sequence (DNA): TGTGCCAGCTCACCGTGGGACAGGGAAGGCCAGCCCCAGCATTTT. This codes for CASSPWDREGQPQHF.

The chain carries TRBV3-1 and TRBJ1-6; D possibly corresponds to TRBD1 (5 bases). CDR3 length: 14 amino acids. Per the germline V gene, CDR1 is LGHDT and CDR2 is YNNKEL (reference sequence). V lost 2 bases and J 7 bases, leaving 9 bases between the germline ends. This CDR3 reads CASSQNQGNSPLHF. CDR3 bases: TGTGCCAGCAGCCAAAATCAGGGAAATTCACCCCTCCACTTT.

This clonotype occurred a few times. V is TRBV2 and J is TRBJ2-5, with TRBD1 matching over 9 bases. The CDR3 is made up of 16 amino acids. With V trimmed by 5 bases and J by 4 bases, 11 bases remained unmatched. Germline assignment: CDR1 SNHLY and CDR2 FYNNEI. Here the CDR3 DNA reads TGTGCCAGCAGTCCACGGCGGACAGGGGCCCCAGAGACCCAGTACTTC. Protein sequence: CASSPRRTGAPETQYF.

Ten or more counts support this clonotype. The V gene is TRBV20-1, the J gene TRBJ2-1, with D unresolved. Trimming removed 0 bases from V and 0 bases from J, with 12 bases in between. The CDR3 sequence is 16 residues long. Per germline, CDR1 DFQATT and CDR2 SNEGSKA (reference sequence). The CDR3 bases are TGCAGTGCTAGAGATAACTCGCGCAGCTCCTACAATGAGCAGTTCTTC. It translates to CSARDNSRSSYNEQFF.

The genes are TRBV20-1 and TRBJ1-4; perhaps TRBD1 as D (6 bases). The germline V gene has CDR1 DFQATT and CDR2 SNEGSKA (reference sequence). V lost 5 bases to trimming and J lost 10 bases, with 23 bases between them. This CDR3 contains 15 residues. CDR3 amino acids: CSAPPGGMGGGKLFF. In DNA, the CDR3 is TGCAGTGCTCCCCCGGGTGGGATGGGGGGCGGAAAACTGTTTTTT.

The chain recombines TRBV20-1 with TRBJ2-5; D may be TRBD1 (5 bases). The V gene's germline CDR1 is DFQATT and CDR2 SNEGSKA (reference sequence). The CDR3 spans 12 residues. Trimming pared 4 bases from V and 5 bases from J, leaving 11 bases between. The CDR3, as DNA: TGCAGTGCTACCGACAGTGGGGAGACCCAGTACTTC. It translates to CSATDSGETQYF.

The chain has TRBV5-5 and TRBJ2-7; 8 bases align to TRBD2. CDR1 SGHKS and CDR2 YYEKEE come from the germline V gene (reference sequence). Losses at the gene ends were 4 bases for V and 0 bases for J; bases not matched to a gene: 9. The CDR3 is made up of 16 amino acids. The CDR3 spells CASSPGGPGFSYEQYF. In DNA form, the CDR3 reads TGTGCCAGCAGCCCGGGAGGGCCAGGGTTCTCCTACGAGCAGTACTTC.

This clonotype was detected only a few times. The J gene is TRBJ2-7, the V gene TRBV15, with 10 bases aligning to TRBD1. V trimming: 2 bases; J trimming: 5 bases; junction bases outside the gene matches: 6. This CDR3 contains 15 residues. Germline-derived CDR1 and CDR2 are LNHNV and YYDKDF (reference sequence). The CDR3 is CATSRNRDRGNEQYF. The CDR3 DNA reads as TGTGCCACCAGCAGAAACCGGGACAGGGGAAACGAGCAGTACTTC.

This clonotype has ten or more counts. The genes are TRBV29-1 and TRBJ2-3; D might be TRBD1 (6 bases). In germline, CDR1 is SQVTM, CDR2 ANQGSEA. V lost 2 bases, J lost 1 base, and 10 bases lay in between. CDR3 length: 14 amino acids. CDR3 residues: CSVESPGGTDTQYF. The DNA for the CDR3 is TGCAGCGTTGAATCCCCAGGGGGCACAGATACGCAGTATTTT.